Detailed here is one T cell receptor (beta chain). The antigen remains undetermined. The data stem from a study of radiotherapy plus CTLA-4 blockade in lung cancer. Study findings and constraints: TCR clones of tumor origin grew in blood after radiotherapy plus ipilimumab.

The CDR3 extends over 14 amino acids. Germline CDR1 reads SQVTM; CDR2 reads ANQGSEA. The V segment lost 6 bases and the J segment 7 bases; nucleotides outside the gene matches: 14. The repertoire was sequenced with immunoSEQ multiplex PCR; TCRdb's copy has only in-frame clones and lacks some. The sample lists 50,000 to 60,000 clones; 70% to 85% were seen once. This rearrangement joins TRBV29-1 to TRBJ1-2; 7 bases are a match to TRBD1. The sample was peripheral blood, taken from a patient treated with radiotherapy plus ipilimumab. This sequence was found in a human donor with non-small cell lung cancer whose response to radiotherapy plus ipilimumab could not be evaluated. The CDR3 loop is CSVRVGTAFTGYTF. The CDR3 DNA is TGCAGCGTCCGGGTGGGGACAGCTTTTACTGGCTACACCTTC.